A selection of T cell receptor beta chains follows, all from one sample in a study of cytomegalovirus exposure and HLA in healthy donors. Only in-frame clones appear in the TCRdb table, and some are missing; sequencing was by immunoSEQ multiplex PCR. The table for this sample gives 100,000 to 150,000 clones. The specimen was PBMCs. The source is a woman aged 40 to 49 in good health and CMV-seropositive. Both conserved end residues are part of each CDR3. The order of the fields is J gene, V gene, CDR3 protein.

J gene: TRBJ2-3
V gene: TRBV2
CDR3 protein: CASPRRGSSTDTQYF

J gene: TRBJ1-3
V gene: TRBV9
CDR3 protein: CASSRRQDARSGNTIYF

J gene: TRBJ2-1
V gene: TRBV5-1
CDR3 protein: CASSFSSGVSPYNEQFF

J gene: TRBJ2-1
V gene: TRBV7-9
CDR3 protein: CASSPGGLAVDNEQFF

J gene: TRBJ2-7
V gene: TRBV7-9
CDR3 protein: CASSTTSGQQLYEQYF

J gene: TRBJ1-5
V gene: TRBV29-1
CDR3 protein: CSVEVTGAGAGNQPQHF

J gene: TRBJ1-5
V gene: TRBV7-9
CDR3 protein: CASSSTDSQDQPQHF

J gene: TRBJ1-1
V gene: TRBV30
CDR3 protein: CAWRPAPRGTEAFF

J gene: TRBJ2-3
V gene: TRBV29-1
CDR3 protein: CSVSSGTSTDTQYF

J gene: TRBJ1-1
V gene: TRBV2
CDR3 protein: CASSVRGAVTEAFF

J gene: TRBJ2-7
V gene: TRBV5-1
CDR3 protein: CASSSNSGIPYEQYF

J gene: TRBJ2-7
V gene: TRBV30
CDR3 protein: CAWSPRLAGDPYEQYF

J gene: TRBJ1-1
V gene: TRBV28
CDR3 protein: CASTIPGTEAFF

J gene: TRBJ2-7
V gene: TRBV28
CDR3 protein: CASGGGGSFREQYF

J gene: TRBJ2-1
V gene: TRBV7-6
CDR3 protein: CASSQQDLLAGYNEQFF

J gene: TRBJ2-2
V gene: TRBV7-2
CDR3 protein: CASTPGLAGRNTGELFF

J gene: TRBJ1-1
V gene: TRBV10-3
CDR3 protein: CAISDRGGQQAFF

J gene: TRBJ2-3
V gene: TRBV9
CDR3 protein: CASSVTVTDTQYF

J gene: TRBJ2-3
V gene: TRBV4-1
CDR3 protein: CASSQPLAGDPDTQYF

J gene: TRBJ2-3
V gene: TRBV28
CDR3 protein: CASLAVADTQYF

J gene: TRBJ2-3
V gene: TRBV5-4
CDR3 protein: CASSRQAGGRDTQYF

J gene: TRBJ2-1
V gene: TRBV19
CDR3 protein: CASSIVGLAELSSYNEQFF

J gene: TRBJ1-2
V gene: TRBV19
CDR3 protein: CASSTGGGNYGYTF

J gene: TRBJ2-3
V gene: TRBV10-3
CDR3 protein: CATVDRLTDTQYF

J gene: TRBJ2-1
V gene: TRBV7-2
CDR3 protein: CASSLRGASSYNEQFF

J gene: TRBJ2-3
V gene: TRBV29-1
CDR3 protein: CSVEPRLTDTQYF

J gene: TRBJ1-2
V gene: TRBV19
CDR3 protein: CASSFTGTNYGYTF

J gene: TRBJ1-4
V gene: TRBV5-4
CDR3 protein: CASSSASTGEKLFF

J gene: TRBJ1-6
V gene: TRBV25-1
CDR3 protein: CASSDIGEGSPLHF

J gene: TRBJ2-1
V gene: TRBV7-2
CDR3 protein: CASSFRSGSAEQFF

J gene: TRBJ2-3
V gene: TRBV5-4
CDR3 protein: CASSLTSGTDTQYF

J gene: TRBJ2-3
V gene: TRBV27
CDR3 protein: CASSYSSDTQYF

J gene: TRBJ1-2
V gene: TRBV6-6
CDR3 protein: CASSLRQGAFGYTF

J gene: TRBJ2-2
V gene: TRBV5-1
CDR3 protein: CASSLEASGTGELFF

J gene: TRBJ2-2
V gene: TRBV27
CDR3 protein: CASSLSWGGVGELFF

J gene: TRBJ1-1
V gene: TRBV14
CDR3 protein: CASRGGGRSTEAFF

J gene: TRBJ1-1
V gene: TRBV5-5
CDR3 protein: CASSFVPENTEAFF

J gene: TRBJ1-5
V gene: TRBV4-1
CDR3 protein: CASSQVGQGRQPQHF

J gene: TRBJ2-3
V gene: TRBV7-2
CDR3 protein: CASSLVLAGGINTDTQYF

J gene: TRBJ1-3
V gene: TRBV4-1
CDR3 protein: CASSQVLVLGASGNTIYF

J gene: TRBJ2-2
V gene: TRBV7-3
CDR3 protein: CASSPQPGGTGELFF

J gene: TRBJ2-7
V gene: TRBV9
CDR3 protein: CASSVAGASYEQYF

J gene: TRBJ1-1
V gene: TRBV5-4
CDR3 protein: CASSLGGARALNTEAFF

J gene: TRBJ2-1
V gene: TRBV27
CDR3 protein: CASSLLAGASYNEQFF

J gene: TRBJ2-1
V gene: TRBV7-6
CDR3 protein: CASSFSRRLAGYNEQFF

J gene: TRBJ2-3
V gene: TRBV4-3
CDR3 protein: CASSQVAGGGDTQYF

J gene: TRBJ1-4
V gene: TRBV27
CDR3 protein: CASSPGTATNEKLFF

J gene: TRBJ1-2
V gene: TRBV6-1
CDR3 protein: CASSQEQGYGYTF

J gene: TRBJ2-2
V gene: TRBV9
CDR3 protein: CASSGQVAGEVPGELFF

J gene: TRBJ2-1
V gene: TRBV5-4
CDR3 protein: CASSLDSGRAYNEQFF

J gene: TRBJ2-1
V gene: TRBV28
CDR3 protein: CASSLRTSFNEQFF

J gene: TRBJ1-3
V gene: TRBV10-2
CDR3 protein: CASSLTATSGNTIYF

J gene: TRBJ1-2
V gene: TRBV4-2
CDR3 protein: CASSQENRGGDGYTF